The 2 T cell receptor beta chains listed next were all sequenced from one sample in a study of blood T cell repertoires in COVID-19. TCRdb keeps only in-frame clones here, not all; method: immunoSEQ multiplex PCR. The sample carries under 200,000 clones, roughly 84% recorded once. Specimen: peripheral blood. The source of these receptors is a man aged 70 or older with active or convalescent COVID-19.

CDR3 nucleotide sequence: TGCGCCAGCAGCTTGGATGCGAGTTCTGGGGCCAACGTCCTGACTTTC. The encoded protein is CASSLDASSGANVLTF. The J gene is TRBJ2-6, the V gene TRBV5-1; D remains unclear. The CDR3 has 16 amino acids. Germline CDR1 and CDR2: SGHRS and YFSETQ. Trimming removed 0 bases at V and 1 base at J, with 8 bases between.

V usage is TRBV14 and J usage is TRBJ2-3; TRBD2 matches at 9 bases. Losses at the gene ends were 5 bases for V and 4 bases for J; bases not matched to a gene: 16. Germline assignment: CDR1 SGHDN and CDR2 FVKESK. There are 18 residues in the CDR3. The CDR3 coding sequence is TGTGCCAGCAGCGGGGATTTAACTAGCGGGCACGCTGCAGATACGCAGTATTTT. It specifies CASSGDLTSGHAADTQYF.